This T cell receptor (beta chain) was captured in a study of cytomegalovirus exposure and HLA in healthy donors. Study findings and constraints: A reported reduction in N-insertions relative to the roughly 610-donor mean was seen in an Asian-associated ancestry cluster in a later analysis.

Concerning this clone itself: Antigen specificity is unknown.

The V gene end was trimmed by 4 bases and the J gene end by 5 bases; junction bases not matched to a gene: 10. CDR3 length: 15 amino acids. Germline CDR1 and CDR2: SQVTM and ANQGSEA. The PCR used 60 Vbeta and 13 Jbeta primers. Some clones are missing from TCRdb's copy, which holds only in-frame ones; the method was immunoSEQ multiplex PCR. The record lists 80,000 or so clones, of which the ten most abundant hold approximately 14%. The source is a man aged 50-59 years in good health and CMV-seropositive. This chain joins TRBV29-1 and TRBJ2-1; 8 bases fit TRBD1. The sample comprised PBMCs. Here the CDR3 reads CSVVPGQGNDNEQFF. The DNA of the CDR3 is TGCAGCGTTGTACCCGGACAGGGAAACGACAATGAGCAGTTCTTC.